The entry below describes one T cell receptor (beta chain). The antigen this receptor binds is unknown. Base qualities are not recorded, but no much larger clone differs from it by a single base. V is reduced by 5 bases and J by 4 bases, leaving a spacing of 11 bases between them. The CDR3, from cysteine to phenylalanine, totals 13 residues. The only DNA kept is the CDR3, 39 bases in frame from the first base. This record comes from a study of blood T cell repertoires in COVID-19 (dated by TCRdb to about 2020). Background on the whole study: Samples covering the acute and convalescent phases of COVID-19 were provided by collaborators in the United States, Italy and Spain. The samples were drawn from the first 160 participants of the ongoing ImmuneRACE study and from under 1,500 subjects provided by 6 global collaborators. Where HLA class I and class II types were available, the types were taken from metadata supplied by the sample provider, not from assay-based typing. The prospective study material was composed of cDNA or gDNA derived from T cells, B-cell-depleted T cells, or PBMCs. A de-identified subject ID, COVID-19 status, age in years and sex were almost always included in the sample metadata. The repertoires were released in a freely available public database intended as a resource for research on the immune response to SARS-CoV-2. Deeply sampled blood TCRbeta repertoires from subjects exposed to, actively infected with, or recovered from COVID-19 were included in the dataset. The research as a whole found: How much clinical and demographic metadata was included differed by source and by participant, and the metadata was provided uncurated.

The collaborating institutions used their own protocols to collect whole blood in K2EDTA tubes. Collaborator samples were shipped for TCRbeta analysis as frozen whole blood, isolated PBMCs, or DNA extracted from either sample type. The immunoSEQ Assay, a bias-controlled multiplex PCR, was used to amplify TCRbeta CDR3 regions from genomic DNA. The authors processed their data as follows. The number of nucleated cells in each sample was estimated by amplification of reference gene primers within the assay. To quantify the absolute abundance of each unique TCRbeta CDR3 rearrangement, sequence reads were collapsed and filtered. For each sample, productive Simpson clonality was calculated as the square root of Simpson's diversity index over productive rearrangements. TCRdb took over this immuneACCESS table, retaining in-frame rearrangements with V and J assigned. Such tables are incomplete; in checked studies, under half of the missing clones stem from an unresolved V gene, and the remainder is unexplained. The DNA gave D and trimming, while V, J and clone size come from that table. For this sample the table gives 150,000 to 200,000 clones, of which under 85% were detected only once. The ten largest clones capture approximately 15% of the sample.

Specimen: peripheral blood. This sequence was found in a man aged 55 to 70 with active or convalescent COVID-19. The chain links TRBV12-3 or TRBV12-4 with TRBJ1-2; the D gene is perhaps TRBD1, from 5 matching bases. The sequence in DNA is TGTGCCAGCAGTCTCCAGGGACTCTATGGCTACACCTTC. Its protein is CASSLQGLYGYTF.